Reported below is one T cell receptor (beta chain). Its antigen is currently not known. No per-base quality is available; no much larger clone lies one base away. TCRbeta CDR3 regions were amplified from genomic DNA by means of the immunoSEQ Assay, a bias-controlled multiplex PCR. Under the source paper's analysis protocol: The number of nucleated cells in each sample was estimated from the amplification of reference gene primers within the assay. Sequence reads were collapsed and filtered to measure the absolute abundance of every unique TCRbeta CDR3 rearrangement. For each sample, productive Simpson clonality was calculated by taking the square root of Simpson's diversity index across productive rearrangements. Imported from immuneACCESS, the table was reduced by TCRdb to in-frame sequences with V and J called. These copies leave out some clones; in studies compared against another copy, an unresolved V gene accounts for under half, and the cause of the remainder is not known. V and J calls and clone size come straight from that table; D and trimming were deduced from the DNA. The sample data list fewer than 65,000 clones, and roughly 85% of these were observed just once. Jointly, the top ten make up around 18% of the sample.

Collaborating institutions collected whole blood in K2EDTA tubes following their own protocols. Collaborator samples were shipped for TCRbeta analysis as frozen whole blood, isolated PBMCs, or DNA extracted from either sample type. The sample belongs to a study of blood T cell repertoires in COVID-19 (dated by TCRdb to the early 2020s). Study-wide context: Samples covering the acute and convalescent phases of COVID-19 were provided by collaborators in the United States, Italy and Spain. The prospective study material was composed of cDNA or gDNA derived from T cells, B-cell-depleted T cells, or PBMCs. The repertoires were made available in a free public database intended to serve as a resource for research on the immune response to SARS-CoV-2. Nearly every sample came with metadata listing a de-identified subject ID, COVID-19 status, age in years and sex. The dataset comprised deeply sampled blood TCRbeta repertoires from subjects exposed to, actively infected with, or recovered from COVID-19. Where HLA class I and class II types were available, the types were taken from metadata supplied by the sample provider, not from assay-based typing. The samples were drawn from two sources: the first 160 participants of the ongoing ImmuneRACE study, and 1,200 or so subjects contributed by 6 global collaborators.

Study-wide findings and limitations: How much clinical and demographic metadata was included differed by source and by participant, and the metadata was provided uncurated.

The cysteine opens and the phenylalanine closes a CDR3 of 17 amino acids. CDR3 DNA only is kept here, 51 bases in frame from base 1. CDR1 is given as SGHTA and CDR2 as FQGNSA, both from the germline V gene. Trimmed from V: 5 bases; trimmed from J: 4 bases; junction bases lacking a gene match: 12. The sample was peripheral blood. This TCR came from a human donor in a cohort sampled during active COVID-19. In this chain, TRBV7-2 is recombined with TRBJ1-3, with 9 bases in between that match TRBD1. Read as DNA, the sequence is TGTGCCAGCAGCCTCCAAGGGACAGGGTTCAGCGGAAACACCATATATTTT. Its coded protein is CASSLQGTGFSGNTIYF. Beyond the CDR3, the reference TRBV7-2 and TRBJ1-3 genes provide the residues; the full variable domain reads: GAGVSQSPSNKVTEKGKDVELRCDPISGHTALYWYRQSLGQGLEFLIYFQGNSAPDKSGLPSDRFSAERTGGSVSTLTIQRTQQEDSAVYLCASSLQGTGFSGNTIYFGEGSWLTVV.